Listed here are 24 T cell receptor beta chains from one sample, sequenced in a study of T cell responses to AZD1222 COVID-19 vaccine. The table came from immunoSEQ multiplex PCR; TCRdb's copy has only in-frame clones and leaves some out. The sample carries 150,000 to 200,000 clones, more than 70% recorded once. The material sequenced was peripheral blood, taken 28 days after the second AZD1222 dose. Every receptor here comes from an adult who received the AZD1222 COVID-19 vaccine.

The chain couples TRBV7-3 to TRBJ1-5; 7 nucleotides agree with TRBD1. This CDR3 spans 14 amino acids. V lost 5 bases to trimming and J lost 7 bases; unmatched junction nucleotides: 8. Germline V gene sequence: CDR1 SGHTA, CDR2 FQGTGA. CDR3 sequence reads: CASSQGGSGQPQHF. CDR3 coding DNA: TGTGCCAGCAGCCAAGGGGGCTCTGGACAGCCCCAGCATTTT.

The chain links TRBV4-3 to TRBJ2-7; D gene ambiguous. CDR3 size: 16 residues. The germline V and J ends were trimmed by 0 bases and 4 bases, with 16 bases remaining between them. The germline CDR1 and CDR2 sequences are LGHNA and YSLEER. As DNA, the CDR3 is TGCGCCAGCAGCCAAGAGACCGGTCGAGGTTGGTACGAGCAGTACTTC. Protein: CASSQETGRGWYEQYF.

CDR3 region: CASSLGTSGTHEQYF. Here the CDR3 DNA reads TGTGCCAGCAGCCTCGGGACTAGCGGGACCCACGAGCAGTACTTC. The gene calls are TRBV7-3 and TRBJ2-7, with 13 positions matching TRBD2. Germline trimming cut 5 bases from V and 5 bases from J; bases unmatched to any gene: 6. CDR1 is SGHTA, CDR2 FQGTGA, per germline. This CDR3 comprises 15 residues.

CDR3: CASSKAEETQYF. CDR3 nucleotide sequence: TGTGCCAGCAGCAAAGCGGAAGAGACCCAGTACTTC. The genes are TRBV7-2 and TRBJ2-5; weak D call: TRBD2 (5 bases). The V end was cut by 5 bases, the J end by 3 bases, with 7 bases between. CDR3 length equals 12 residues. Looked up from germline, CDR1 is SGHTA and CDR2 is FQGNSA.

The V gene is TRBV29-1, the J gene TRBJ2-3, with 8 nucleotides matching TRBD1. This CDR3 has 14 residues. CDR1 is SQVTM and CDR2 is ANQGSEA in the germline V gene. V lost 7 bases and J lost 2; bases outside the gene matches: 8. CDR3 bases: TGCAGCGCCCCGGGACAGGTGTTCACAGATACGCAGTATTTT. Amino acids: CSAPGQVFTDTQYF.

This clone has a handful of counts. This chain connects TRBV6-2 or TRBV6-3 to TRBJ2-7, with D uncertain. The germline gives CDR1 MNHEY, CDR2 SVGEGT. V dropped 2 bases and J dropped 1 base, with 3 bases sitting between them. The CDR3 spans 12 residues. The CDR3 spells CASSYPSYEQYF. Here the CDR3 DNA reads TGTGCCAGCAGTTACCCGTCCTACGAGCAGTACTTC.

This chain links TRBV24-1 with TRBJ2-1; 11 bases fit TRBD2. Germline CDR1 and CDR2: KGHDR and SFDVKD. The V gene end was trimmed by 5 bases and the J gene end by 10 bases; junction bases not matched to a gene: 12. The CDR3 has 16 residues. The chain's CDR3 is CATSAPLSGRAGEQFF. The DNA for the CDR3 is TGTGCCACCAGTGCCCCCCTTAGCGGGAGGGCCGGGGAGCAGTTCTTC.

This clone was recorded only once. The same CDR3 is also encoded by other DNA sequences in this sample. The rearrangement joins TRBV6-5 to TRBJ1-5; D call uncertain. V lost 0 bases, J lost 6 bases, and 6 bases lay in between. The CDR3 has 13 amino acids. Germline V gene data show CDR1 as MNHEY and CDR2 as SVGAGI. CDR3 protein: CASSYSRGQPQHF. CDR3 DNA: TGTGCCAGCAGTTACTCCCGGGGTCAGCCCCAGCATTTT.

The V call is TRBV21-1, the J call TRBJ1-1. TRBV21-1 has pseudogene status. CDR3 size: 15 residues. The CDR3 spells CASSPRGDIGTEAFF. The CDR3 DNA follows: TGTGCCAGCAGCCCGAGGGGGGACATCGGCACTGAAGCTTTCTTT.

The rearrangement links TRBV5-4 to TRBJ2-7; 11 nucleotides align to TRBD2. This CDR3 is 15 amino acids long. J was trimmed by 3 bases and V by 4 bases; bases with no gene match: 6. The germline gives CDR1 SGHNT, CDR2 YYREEE (reference sequence). The CDR3 loop is CASSLGTSGDYEQYF. The CDR3 nucleotides read TGTGCCAGCAGCCTCGGGACTAGCGGAGACTACGAGCAGTACTTC.

The chain links TRBV28 to TRBJ2-7; 7 nucleotides match TRBD2. CDR3 size: 16 residues. The V and J ends lost 3 bases and 6 bases, in that order; junction bases with no gene match: 14. CDR1 and CDR2 (germline): MDHEN, SYDVKM. The CDR3 here is CASSLATAGVSREQYF. DNA for the CDR3: TGTGCCAGCAGTTTGGCTACCGCGGGAGTGTCTCGCGAGCAGTACTTC.

This clone was counted between two and nine times. The chain employs TRBV30 and TRBJ2-4, with 9 positions matching TRBD1. CDR3 length: 19 amino acids. The germline gives CDR1 GTSNPN, CDR2 SVGIG (reference sequence). Germline trimming cut 4 bases from V and 1 base from J; bases unmatched to any gene: 17. This CDR3 is CAWNKRATGGAMAKNIQYF. The CDR3 nucleotides read TGTGCCTGGAATAAAAGGGCAACAGGGGGCGCAATGGCCAAAAACATTCAGTACTTC.

This clone was found a few times. V and J are TRBV4-1 and TRBJ2-1, with 11 bases that match TRBD2. This CDR3 spans 16 amino acids. Germline V gene sequence: CDR1 MGHRA, CDR2 YSYEKL. J gave up 4 bases and V 4 bases, and 6 bases lay outside the gene matches. The CDR3 region has the DNA TGCGCCAGCAGCCCAATCGGGACTAGCGGTTACAATGAGCAGTTCTTC. Translation gives CASSPIGTSGYNEQFF.

V usage is TRBV4-1 and J usage is TRBJ2-3, with 8 positions matching TRBD2. The germline V gene encodes CDR1 MGHRA and CDR2 YSYEKL. The trim removed 4 bases at V and 5 bases at J, leaving 5 bases unmatched. This CDR3 is built from 14 residues. The CDR3 reads CASSPAGVKDTQYF. In DNA form, the CDR3 reads TGCGCCAGCAGCCCAGCGGGAGTGAAAGATACGCAGTATTTT.

V usage is TRBV14 and J usage is TRBJ1-1, with 7 bases matching TRBD1. The CDR3 covers 15 residues. The V gene's germline CDR1 is SGHDN and CDR2 FVKESK. With 4 bases clipped from V and 2 bases from J, the junction kept 7 bases outside the gene matches. CDR3 in DNA: TGTGCCAGCAGCCCCCAATTAGGGGGCAACACTGAAGCTTTCTTT. Translation gives CASSPQLGGNTEAFF.

This clone has a handful of counts. The chain carries TRBV7-2 and TRBJ2-7; a weak D match, TRBD1 (5 bases). CDR1 and CDR2 (germline): SGHTA, FQGNSA. Deletions cut 4 bases from V and 2 bases from J, with 9 bases between. This CDR3 is built from 13 residues. The CDR3 DNA sequence: TGTGCCAGCAGCTCGTCCAGGGCCTACGAGCAGTACTTC. Encoded protein: CASSSSRAYEQYF.

This clone was picked up one time. The genes are TRBV2 and TRBJ2-6; D may match TRBD1 or TRBD2 (5 bases each). CDR1 is SNHLY and CDR2 is FYNNEI in the germline V gene. The CDR3 sequence is 15 residues long. V gave up 3 bases and J gave up 6 bases, with 12 bases separating them. The CDR3 nucleotides read TGTGCCAGCAGTGAGGGACCTATGGCGGCCAACGTCCTGACTTTC. Translating gives CASSEGPMAANVLTF. Using reference TRBV2 and TRBJ2-6 for the parts outside the CDR3, the full variable domain is EPEVTQTPSHQVTQMGQEVILRCVPISNHLYFYWYRQILGQKVEFLVSFYNNEISEKSEIFDDQFSVERPDGSNFTLKIRSTKLEDSAMYFCASSEGPMAANVLTFGAGSRLTVL.

The chain recombines TRBV4-3 with TRBJ2-1; D is perhaps TRBD2 (5 bases). The V and J ends lost 4 bases and 5 bases respectively, with 12 bases between them. Germline CDR1 reads LGHNA; CDR2 reads YSLEER. CDR3 size: 14 residues. The CDR3 coding sequence is TGCGCCAGCAGCCGCCCGTTGCGGGACAATGAGCAGTTCTTC. Its protein product is CASSRPLRDNEQFF.

The chain couples TRBV7-6 to TRBJ1-3, with 7 bases aligning to TRBD1. Germline values: CDR1 SGHVS, CDR2 FNYEAQ. The CDR3 covers 17 residues. The V segment lost 5 bases and the J segment 0 bases; nucleotides outside the gene matches: 10. DNA for the CDR3: TGTGCCAGCAGCCTCCGACCAGGGGGGGGCTCTGGAAACACCATATATTTT. Its translation is CASSLRPGGGSGNTIYF. Using reference TRBV7-6 and TRBJ1-3 for the parts outside the CDR3, the full variable domain is GAGVSQSPRYKVTKRGQDVALRCDPISGHVSLYWYRQALGQGPEFLTYFNYEAQQDKSGLPNDRFSAERPEGSISTLTIQRTEQRDSAMYRCASSLRPGGGSGNTIYFGEGSWLTVV.

This clone was seen once. The rearrangement links TRBV19 to TRBJ1-1, with D unresolved. Trimming shortened V by 8 bases and J by 4 bases, and 11 bases separated the two germline ends. This CDR3 is built from 12 residues. Germline V lookup: CDR1 LNHDA, CDR2 SQIVND (reference sequence). CDR3 residues: CASCWGGTEAFF. As DNA, the CDR3 is TGTGCCAGTTGTTGGGGAGGCACTGAAGCTTTCTTT.

A single count supports this clone. V usage is TRBV5-4 and J usage is TRBJ1-4; maybe TRBD1 (6 bases). This CDR3 is built from 15 residues. Trimming took off 0 bases at V and 7 bases at J, with 13 bases between the two ends. CDR1 is SGHNT and CDR2 is YYREEE in the germline V gene (reference sequence). CDR3 region: CASSLARRGGEKLFF. In DNA form, the CDR3 reads TGTGCCAGCAGCTTGGCCCGCAGGGGCGGTGAAAAACTGTTTTTT.

The chain couples TRBV6-5 to TRBJ2-3; D assignment may be TRBD1 or TRBD2 (5 bases each). V dropped 0 bases and J dropped 5 bases, with 15 bases sitting between them. CDR1 MNHEY and CDR2 SVGAGI come from the germline V gene. The CDR3 runs 16 residues. CDR3 in amino acids: CASSYSGAALKDTQYF. CDR3 coding DNA: TGTGCCAGCAGTTACTCCGGGGCAGCCCTCAAAGATACGCAGTATTTT.

The rearrangement links TRBV9 to TRBJ1-1, with 8 bases fitting TRBD1. This CDR3 is built from 15 residues. Trimming cost V 0 bases and J 10 bases; bases outside gene matches: 11. The germline V gene has CDR1 SGDLS and CDR2 YYNGEE. The CDR3, as DNA: TGTGCCAGCAGCGTAGGTTCGCAGGCACAGGGGGGAGCTTTCTTT. Amino acid sequence: CASSVGSQAQGGAFF.

This clone was counted between two and nine times. CDR3 bases: TGTGCCAGCAGCCTCCCGGGACGGACTAATGAAAAACTGTTTTTT. It translates to CASSLPGRTNEKLFF. V is TRBV28 and J is TRBJ1-4, with D maybe TRBD1 (5 bases). Germline CDR1 is MDHEN and CDR2 is SYDVKM. The CDR3 totals 15 residues. Trimming took 6 bases from V and 2 from J, leaving 13 bases between them. Supplemented by reference TRBV28 and TRBJ1-4, the full variable domain reads DVKVTQSSRYLVKRTGEKVFLECVQDMDHENMFWYRQDPGLGLRLIYFSYDVKMKEKGDIPEGYSVSREKKERFSLILESASTNQTSMYLCASSLPGRTNEKLFFGSGTQLSVL.